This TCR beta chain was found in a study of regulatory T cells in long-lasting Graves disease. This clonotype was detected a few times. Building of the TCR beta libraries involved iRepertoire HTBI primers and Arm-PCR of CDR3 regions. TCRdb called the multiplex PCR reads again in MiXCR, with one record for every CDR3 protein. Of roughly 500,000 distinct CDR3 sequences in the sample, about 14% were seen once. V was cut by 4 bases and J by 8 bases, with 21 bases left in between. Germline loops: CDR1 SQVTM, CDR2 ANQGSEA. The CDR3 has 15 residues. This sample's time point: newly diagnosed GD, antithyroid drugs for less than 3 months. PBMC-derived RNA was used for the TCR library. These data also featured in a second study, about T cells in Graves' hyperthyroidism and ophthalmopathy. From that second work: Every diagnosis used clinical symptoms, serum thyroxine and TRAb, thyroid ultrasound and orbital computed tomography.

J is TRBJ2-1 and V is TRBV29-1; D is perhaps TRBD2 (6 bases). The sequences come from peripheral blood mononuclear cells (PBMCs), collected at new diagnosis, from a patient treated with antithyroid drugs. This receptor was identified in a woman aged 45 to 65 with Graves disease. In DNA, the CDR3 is TGCAGCGTTGTATCTTGGGACTTGAGCCTCGATGAGCAGTTCTTC. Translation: CSVVSWDLSLDEQFF.